A selection of T cell receptor beta chains follows, all from one sample in a study of cytomegalovirus exposure and HLA in healthy donors. Measured with immunoSEQ multiplex PCR; TCRdb has only the in-frame clones, and not every one. This table has over 95,000 clones, more than 60% appearing once. Input material: PBMCs. The receptor source for this set is a female donor in good health and CMV-seronegative. The CDR3 runs from the conserved cysteine through the conserved F or W. D genes are given only for firm matches. Size tells how often a clone was seen (once, few, many) or the class of an expanded clone, and some rows leave it out.

TRBV9	-	TRBJ2-2	TRBD1	CASNNGQGLRAGELFF	TGTGCCAGCAACAACGGACAGGGCTTGAGGGCCGGGGAGCTGTTTTTT
TRBV11-2	-	TRBJ2-1	TRBD1	CASSGMGQHNEQFF	TGTGCCAGCAGCGGGATGGGACAGCACAATGAGCAGTTCTTC
TRBV6-6	-	TRBJ1-6	TRBD1	CASRPWTGDNSPLHF	TGTGCCAGCAGGCCCTGGACAGGAGATAATTCACCCCTCCACTTT
TRBV6-5	few	TRBJ2-7	TRBD1	CASARSGTGNEQYF	TGTGCCAGCGCGCGATCCGGGACAGGGAACGAGCAGTACTTC
TRBV6-1	-	TRBJ2-1	-	CASSERRDNEQFF	TGTGCCAGCAGTGAAAGGAGGGATAATGAGCAGTTCTTC
TRBV19	-	TRBJ1-5	-	CASAKTPGGNQPQHF	TGTGCCAGTGCGAAGACACCTGGTGGCAATCAGCCCCAGCATTTT
TRBV2	-	TRBJ2-5	TRBD2	CASRRLAGGQETQYF	TGTGCCAGCAGGCGACTAGCGGGGGGTCAAGAGACCCAGTACTTC
TRBV27	-	TRBJ1-6	-	CASSLETVNSPLHF	TGTGCCAGCAGTTTGGAGACAGTTAATTCACCCCTCCACTTT
TRBV18	few	TRBJ2-3	-	CASSPSTMSVTDTQYF	TGTGCCAGCTCACCATCCACGATGAGTGTTACAGATACGCAGTATTTT
TRBV29-1	-	TRBJ2-5	TRBD1	CSVSTGVGETQYF	TGCAGCGTTTCCACAGGGGTAGGAGAGACCCAGTACTTC
TRBV30	-	TRBJ2-7	TRBD1	CAWQQGEKAIF	TGTGCCTGGCAACAGGGGGAAAAGGCTATTTTC
TRBV5-4	-	TRBJ2-5	-	CASSPRPVGRQETQYF	TGTGCCAGCAGCCCCAGGCCGGTAGGAAGACAAGAGACCCAGTACTTC
TRBV5-4	-	TRBJ1-1	-	CASSSGGGMNTEAFF	TGTGCCAGCAGCTCTGGGGGCGGCATGAACACTGAAGCTTTCTTT
TRBV7-2	-	TRBJ2-3	-	CASSPSGLDTQYF	TGTGCCAGCAGCCCGTCGGGGTTAGATACGCAGTATTTT
TRBV30	-	TRBJ2-1	-	CAWSELAVTNEQFF	TGTGCCTGGAGTGAATTAGCGGTTACCAATGAGCAGTTCTTC
TRBV6-1	-	TRBJ1-1	TRBD1	CASSFGTGGAEAFF	TGTGCCAGCAGTTTCGGTACAGGGGGCGCTGAAGCTTTCTTT
TRBV5-4	-	TRBJ2-7	TRBD2	CASSSRQSGGGHEQYF	TGTGCCAGCAGCTCGCGACAAAGCGGGGGGGGTCACGAGCAGTACTTC
TRBV4-3	once	TRBJ2-1	TRBD2	CASSARGGQYNEQFF	TGCGCCAGCAGCGCCCGCGGGGGTCAGTACAATGAGCAGTTCTTC
TRBV7-9	-	TRBJ1-2	-	CASSVRRMDIAYGYTF	TGTGCCAGCAGCGTCCGTCGGATGGACATAGCCTATGGCTACACCTTC
TRBV10-2	-	TRBJ1-1	-	CATLHRGGNTEAFF	TGCGCCACCTTACATCGGGGGGGGAACACTGAAGCTTTCTTT
TRBV19	few	TRBJ1-1	-	CASSISGRVTSTEAFF	TGTGCCAGTAGTATATCGGGGAGGGTTACTAGCACTGAAGCTTTCTTT
TRBV4-1	once	TRBJ2-3	TRBD2	CASSPTIGGGLTDTQYF	TGCGCCAGCAGCCCGACCATAGGCGGGGGGCTCACAGATACGCAGTATTTT